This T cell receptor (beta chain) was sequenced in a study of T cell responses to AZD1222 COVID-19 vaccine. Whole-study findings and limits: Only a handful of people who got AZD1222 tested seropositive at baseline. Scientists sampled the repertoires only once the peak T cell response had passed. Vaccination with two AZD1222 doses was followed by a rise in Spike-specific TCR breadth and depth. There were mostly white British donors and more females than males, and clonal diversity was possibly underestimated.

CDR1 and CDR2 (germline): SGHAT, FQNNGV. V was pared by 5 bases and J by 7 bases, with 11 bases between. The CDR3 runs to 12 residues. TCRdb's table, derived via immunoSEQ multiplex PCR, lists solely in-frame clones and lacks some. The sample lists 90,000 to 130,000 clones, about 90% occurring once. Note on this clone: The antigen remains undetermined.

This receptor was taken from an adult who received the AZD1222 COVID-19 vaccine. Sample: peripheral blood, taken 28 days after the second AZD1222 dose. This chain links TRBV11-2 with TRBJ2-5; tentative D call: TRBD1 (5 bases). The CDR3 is CASSPGSGTQYF. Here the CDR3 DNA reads TGTGCCAGCAGCCCAGGGTCCGGGACCCAGTACTTC.